Following are 30 T cell receptor beta chains from one sample sequenced in a study of cytomegalovirus exposure and HLA in healthy donors (dated by TCRdb to 2016 to 2017). Library method: the immunoSEQ multiplex PCR assay. A mixture of 60 forward primers for TCR Vbeta segments and 13 reverse primers for TCR Jbeta segments was used in the multiplex PCR. Not all clones reach the TCRdb copy of this immuneACCESS table, which keeps in-frame sequences only. Checked studies attribute under half of the gap to unresolved V genes and leave the rest unexplained. In all, the sample holds 200,000 to 250,000 clones, and more than 75% of those were seen once. The top ten clonotypes cover about 2.6% of the sample. Sequenced sample: PBMCs. The receptors stem from a woman aged 40 to 49 in good health and CMV-seronegative.

V gene TRBV19 combines with J gene TRBJ2-2; D gene unclear. CDR3 size: 11 residues. Trimming shortened V by 8 bases and J by 3 bases, and 4 bases separated the two germline ends. Per germline, CDR1 LNHDA and CDR2 SQIVND (reference sequence). The CDR3 DNA reads as TGTGCCAGTTCTGACACCGGGGAGCTGTTTTTT. Amino acids: CASSDTGELFF.

The V and J genes are TRBV9 and TRBJ2-7; 12 bases map to TRBD1. Germline values: CDR1 SGDLS, CDR2 YYNGEE. The junction had 4 bases not matched to a gene; V was cut back by 3 bases and J by 6 bases. The CDR3 spans 14 residues. CDR3 nucleotide sequence: TGTGCCAGCAGCGCGGGACAGGGGGCGTCCGAGCAGTACTTC. Its translation is CASSAGQGASEQYF.

J is TRBJ2-1 and V is TRBV13, with D possibly matching TRBD2 (5 bases). The V end lost 4 bases, the J end lost 2 bases, and 15 bases lay between the germline ends. Germline V gene data show CDR1 as PRHDT and CDR2 as FYEKMQ (reference sequence). The CDR3 runs 16 residues. The CDR3 spells CASSSLTSYPYNEQFF. CDR3 coding DNA: TGTGCCAGCAGCTCCCTTACTAGTTACCCCTACAATGAGCAGTTCTTC.

This clone was found once. V and J are TRBV4-1 and TRBJ2-7, with 9 bases matching TRBD2. Germline V gene lookup returns CDR1 MGHRA and CDR2 YSYEKL. Trimming cost V 0 bases and J 4 bases; bases outside gene matches: 4. The CDR3 has 15 amino acids. CDR3: CASSQEGAGGYEQYF. The CDR3 DNA reads TGCGCCAGCAGCCAAGAAGGAGCGGGAGGTTACGAGCAGTACTTC.

The CDR3, as DNA: TGTGCCAGCAGCTTCCGACTAGCGGGAGGGGTAGGTCCGTACTTC. Translating gives CASSFRLAGGVGPYF. The chain links TRBV5-6 to TRBJ2-5, with TRBD2 matching 14 bases. Germline V CDR1 and CDR2: SGHDT, YYEEEE. V was clipped by 2 bases and J by 13 bases; unmatched bases: 10. This CDR3 has 15 residues.

The chain recombines TRBV10-3 with TRBJ1-2; 7 nucleotides agree with TRBD1. V lost 4 bases and J lost 13; bases outside the gene matches: 12. There are 13 residues in the CDR3. From germline, CDR1 is ENHRY and CDR2 SYGVKD. DNA for the CDR3: TGTGCCATCAGTGTTTCCCCGGGACAGAGAGGCACCTTC. Its protein is CAISVSPGQRGTF.

The chain has TRBV27 and TRBJ2-3; TRBD2 agrees at 8 bases. Germline V gene lookup returns CDR1 MNHEY and CDR2 SMNVEV (reference sequence). CDR3 length equals 13 residues. The J segment lost 3 bases and the V segment lost 8 bases, leaving 4 bases of the junction unmatched. This CDR3 is CASRLAGTDTQYF. In DNA form, the CDR3 reads TGTGCCAGCCGGTTAGCGGGAACAGATACGCAGTATTTT.

V usage is TRBV5-4 and J usage is TRBJ2-2, with TRBD2 matching over 9 bases. Germline-derived CDR1 and CDR2 are SGHNT and YYREEE (reference sequence). The V segment lost 0 bases and the J segment 6 bases; nucleotides outside the gene matches: 12. This CDR3 is built from 18 residues. CDR3 residues: CASSLVVSRAGGAGELFF. CDR3 nucleotide sequence: TGTGCCAGCAGCTTGGTTGTGTCAAGGGCGGGAGGGGCCGGGGAGCTGTTTTTT.

The chain joins TRBV27 to TRBJ2-5; TRBD1 aligns across 8 bases. V dropped 2 bases and J dropped 5; count of bases not matched to a gene: 10. Germline values: CDR1 MNHEY, CDR2 SMNVEV (reference sequence). The CDR3 loop spans 16 amino acids. The CDR3 is CASSLRLAGGAETQYF. In DNA form, the CDR3 reads TGTGCCAGCAGTTTAAGGTTGGCAGGGGGCGCGGAGACCCAGTACTTC.

This clone was seen more than once but under ten times. The chain uses TRBV5-1 and TRBJ2-1; D is unresolved. V was shortened by 7 bases and J by 9 bases, with 17 bases between the two germline ends. The V gene's germline CDR1 is SGHRS and CDR2 YFSETQ. This CDR3 comprises 13 residues. Here the CDR3 reads CASATLNAPEQFF. CDR3 nucleotide sequence: TGCGCCAGCGCCACCTTGAACGCGCCTGAGCAGTTCTTC.

This clone appeared once. The genes are TRBV5-1 and TRBJ2-5, with D possibly matching TRBD1 (5 bases). V gave up 5 bases and J gave up 5 bases, with 16 bases separating them. This CDR3 is built from 14 residues. Per the germline V gene, CDR1 is SGHRS and CDR2 is YFSETQ. CDR3 protein: CASRIGDIWETQYF. DNA of the CDR3: TGCGCCAGCAGAATAGGGGATATTTGGGAGACCCAGTACTTC.

The rearrangement uses TRBV10-2 and TRBJ2-2; 12 bases are a match to TRBD2. Germline assignment: CDR1 WSHSY and CDR2 SAAADI. CDR3 length: 18 amino acids. The V and J ends lost 7 bases and 5 bases, in that order; junction bases with no gene match: 14. DNA of the CDR3: TGCGCCAGCATCCTGGAACCCTCTAGCGGGGGGGGGACCGGGGAGCTGTTTTTT. Translating it yields CASILEPSSGGGTGELFF.

The chain has TRBV19 and TRBJ2-2; D might be TRBD2 (6 bases). CDR1 and CDR2 (germline): LNHDA, SQIVND (reference sequence). CDR3 length: 16 residues. Trimming stripped 6 bases from V and 6 bases from J, with 20 bases between. DNA for the CDR3: TGTGCCAGTAGCCTCGGCGGAGGGCGGTCGGCCGGGGAGCTGTTTTTT. Encoded protein: CASSLGGGRSAGELFF.

The V call is TRBV7-3, the J call TRBJ2-1; D unclear. V dropped 4 bases and J dropped 0 bases, with 7 bases sitting between them. Germline CDR1 is SGHTA and CDR2 is FQGTGA. The CDR3 totals 14 residues. DNA of the CDR3: TGTGCCAGCAGCTCCAGTCCCTCCTACAATGAGCAGTTCTTC. Protein: CASSSSPSYNEQFF.

This clone has more than one count but fewer than ten. The chain uses TRBV10-3 and TRBJ2-7, with D maybe TRBD2 (5 bases). The CDR3 runs to 12 residues. CDR1 is ENHRY, CDR2 SYGVKD, per germline. V gave up 10 bases and J gave up 6 bases, with 16 bases separating them. CDR3 region: CATQLAGGEQYF. The CDR3 DNA reads as TGTGCCACGCAGCTAGCAGGAGGCGAGCAGTACTTC.

The chain joins TRBV7-9 to TRBJ2-7; TRBD2 agrees at 7 bases. The CDR3 has 13 amino acids. After removal of 5 bases from V and 6 bases from J, the junction contained 7 bases not matched to a gene. Germline V gene lookup returns CDR1 SEHNR and CDR2 FQNEAQ (reference sequence). The CDR3 here is CASSEWTSPEQYF. The CDR3 DNA reads as TGTGCCAGCAGCGAATGGACTAGTCCCGAGCAGTACTTC.

J is TRBJ2-1 and V is TRBV4-1; possibly TRBD2 for D (6 bases). With 6 bases removed from V and 6 bases from J, the gap between germline ends came to 18 bases. Per the germline V gene, CDR1 is MGHRA and CDR2 is YSYEKL. CDR3 length: 15 residues. The CDR3 DNA reads TGCGCCAGCAGTCAATTTAGCGGAGAAGGCAATGAGCAGTTCTTC. Amino acids: CASSQFSGEGNEQFF.

This clone appeared a single time. The chain joins TRBV18 to TRBJ1-4; D gene uncertain. CDR3 length equals 14 residues. From germline, CDR1 is KGHSH and CDR2 LQKENI. The ends were cut back, 6 bases at V and 4 bases at J, with 12 bases in the middle. The CDR3 here is CASSLNSVNEKLFF. The CDR3 DNA is TGTGCCAGCTCCTTGAACAGTGTTAATGAAAAACTGTTTTTT.

The J gene is TRBJ2-1, the V gene TRBV7-3, with 14 bases matching TRBD2. Germline V lookup: CDR1 SGHTA, CDR2 FQGTGA. J gave up 4 bases and V 6 bases, and 5 bases lay outside the gene matches. The CDR3 length is 16 residues. The CDR3 DNA follows: TGTGCCAGCAGGTCAGGGACTAGCGGGAGTTACAATGAGCAGTTCTTC. Translating it yields CASRSGTSGSYNEQFF. The variable domain in full, completed from reference TRBV7-3 and TRBJ2-1, reads GAGVSQTPSNKVTEKGKYVELRCDPISGHTALYWYRQSLGQGPEFLIYFQGTGAADDSGLPNDRFFAVRPEGSVSTLKIQRTERGDSAVYLCASRSGTSGSYNEQFFGPGTRLTVL.

This rearrangement joins TRBV5-6 to TRBJ2-5, with a tentative D call TRBD2 (6 bases). Trimming removed 0 bases from V and 5 bases from J, with 17 bases in between. The CDR3 runs 16 residues. Looked up from germline, CDR1 is SGHDT and CDR2 is YYEEEE. CDR3 sequence reads: CASSLGAGPRRETQYF. The CDR3 DNA sequence: TGTGCCAGCAGCTTGGGGGCGGGACCCCGTAGGGAGACCCAGTACTTC.

This chain links TRBV2 with TRBJ2-3; 10 bases are a match to TRBD2. CDR3 length equals 15 residues. The V gene's germline CDR1 is SNHLY and CDR2 FYNNEI. Trimming removed 7 bases from V and 4 bases from J; junction bases left unmatched: 8. The CDR3 sequence: CASNARLAGSDTQYF. As DNA, the CDR3 is TGTGCCAGCAATGCCCGACTAGCGGGCTCAGATACGCAGTATTTT.

The rearrangement links TRBV6-1 to TRBJ1-4, with 11 bases identical to TRBD1. The CDR3 is made up of 15 amino acids. The junction had 4 bases not matched to a gene; V was cut back by 4 bases and J by 6 bases. Germline CDR1 reads MNHNS; CDR2 reads SASEGT. DNA of the CDR3: TGTGCCAGCAGTGGGCGGGACAGGGGGTATGAAAAACTGTTTTTT. It codes for CASSGRDRGYEKLFF.

This chain uses TRBV5-4 with TRBJ2-1; D gene ambiguous. CDR3 length: 14 amino acids. The germline gives CDR1 SGHNT, CDR2 YYREEE (reference sequence). Trimming cost V 0 bases and J 6 bases, with 10 bases left between them. The CDR3 DNA is TGTGCCAGCAGCTTGGCCACTATGACCAATGAGCAGTTCTTC. The encoded protein is CASSLATMTNEQFF.

The J gene is TRBJ2-1, the V gene TRBV6-6; unclear D gene. V lost 6 bases to trimming and J lost 4 bases, with 19 bases between them. The V gene's germline CDR1 is MNHNY and CDR2 SVGAGI (reference sequence). The CDR3 covers 16 residues. CDR3: CASRLDSGSLYNEQFF. The CDR3, as DNA: TGTGCCAGCAGACTCGACTCTGGGTCCCTGTACAATGAGCAGTTCTTC.

This chain uses TRBV2 with TRBJ2-6, with 8 bases lining up with TRBD1. Germline loops: CDR1 SNHLY, CDR2 FYNNEI. CDR3 size: 18 residues. Trimming at V came to 5 bases and at J to 0 bases, leaving 9 bases not matched to a gene. CDR3 coding DNA: TGTGCCAGCAGTCTAAAGGGGACAGGATTCTCTGGGGCCAACGTCCTGACTTTC. Protein product: CASSLKGTGFSGANVLTF.

This clone was seen just once. Other nucleotide sequences from this sample produce the same CDR3. V is TRBV7-9 and J is TRBJ2-5; 9 bases agree with TRBD2. The germline gives CDR1 SEHNR, CDR2 FQNEAQ (reference sequence). The length of the CDR3 is 14 residues. V gave up 5 bases and J gave up 4 bases; unmatched junction bases: 5. For the CDR3, the DNA is TGTGCCAGCAGCCTTAGCGGGAGCGGAGAGACCCAGTACTTC. Residues: CASSLSGSGETQYF.

The V call is TRBV18, the J call TRBJ2-2; D is undetermined. The CDR3 is made up of 16 amino acids. The germline V gene encodes CDR1 KGHSH and CDR2 LQKENI. V was clipped by 4 bases and J by 2 bases, with 14 bases between them. CDR3 protein: CASSLQPTINTGELFF. The DNA for the CDR3 is TGTGCCAGCTCACTACAGCCAACGATTAACACCGGGGAGCTGTTTTTT.

This clone turned up a few times. The chain uses TRBV28 and TRBJ1-4, with D perhaps matching TRBD1 (5 bases). The V gene lost 3 bases and the J gene lost 3 bases, with 14 bases spanning the gap. Per the germline V gene, CDR1 is MDHEN and CDR2 is SYDVKM. This CDR3 spans 16 amino acids. The CDR3 nucleotides are TGTGCCAGCAGTTTGGGGCAGCTAGGGGCTAATGAAAAACTGTTTTTT. This gives the protein CASSLGQLGANEKLFF. Based on the CDR3 plus reference TRBV28 and TRBJ1-4, the full variable domain is DVKVTQSSRYLVKRTGEKVFLECVQDMDHENMFWYRQDPGLGLRLIYFSYDVKMKEKGDIPEGYSVSREKKERFSLILESASTNQTSMYLCASSLGQLGANEKLFFGSGTQLSVL.

The chain employs TRBV12-5 and TRBJ2-5; possible D gene TRBD1, 6 bases. The V gene lost 9 bases and the J gene lost 5 bases, with 22 bases spanning the gap. CDR1 and CDR2 from the germline V gene are LGHNT and FRNRAP. There are 15 residues in the CDR3. CDR3 nucleotides: TGTGCTAGCCGACAGGAACTCACTGGTGGGGAGACCCAGTACTTC. Protein sequence: CASRQELTGGETQYF.

In its sample, this clone was seen a few times. The chain recombines TRBV28 with TRBJ1-1; D is unresolved. The V gene lost 4 bases and the J gene lost 3 bases, with 15 bases spanning the gap. CDR1 MDHEN and CDR2 SYDVKM come from the germline V gene. The CDR3 is 15 amino acids. CDR3 sequence reads: CASSSVIRLYTEAFF. CDR3 nucleotides: TGTGCCAGCAGTTCGGTCATTCGTTTGTACACTGAAGCTTTCTTT.